The clone carrying this TCR beta chain was seen only a few times. The data originate from a study of blood T cell repertoires in COVID-19. CDR3 length: 15 residues. From germline, CDR1 is MNHEY and CDR2 SMNVEV (reference sequence). The V gene end was trimmed by 8 bases and the J gene end by 7 bases; junction bases not matched to a gene: 12. The repertoire was sequenced with immunoSEQ multiplex PCR; TCRdb's copy has only in-frame clones and lacks some. There are roughly 48,000 clones in the sample; 65% to 85% occur only once, and approximately 54% lies in the top ten. This sequence originates from a man aged 65-85 years with acute or convalescent COVID-19. The material sequenced was peripheral blood. This chain links TRBV27 with TRBJ1-4; 8 bases agree with TRBD1. Here the CDR3 DNA reads TGTGCCAGCTCCGTTTCATGGACAGGGCCTGAAAAACTGTTTTTT. It specifies CASSVSWTGPEKLFF. Full variable domain (outside the CDR3, taken from reference TRBV27 and TRBJ1-4): EAQVTQNPRYLITVTGKKLTVTCSQNMNHEYMSWYRQDPGLGLRQIYYSMNVEVTDKGDVPEGYKVSRKEKRNFPLILESPSPNQTSLYFCASSVSWTGPEKLFFGSGTQLSVL.